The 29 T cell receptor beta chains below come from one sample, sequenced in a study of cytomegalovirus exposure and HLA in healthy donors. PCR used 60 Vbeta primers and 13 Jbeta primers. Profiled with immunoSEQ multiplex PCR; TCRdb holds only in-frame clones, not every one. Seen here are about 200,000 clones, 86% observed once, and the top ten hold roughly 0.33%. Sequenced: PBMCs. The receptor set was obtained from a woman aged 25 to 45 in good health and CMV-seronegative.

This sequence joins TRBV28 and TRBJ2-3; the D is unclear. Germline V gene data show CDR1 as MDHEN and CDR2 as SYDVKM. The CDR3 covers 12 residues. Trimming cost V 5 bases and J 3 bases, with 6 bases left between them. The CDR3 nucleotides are TGTGCCAGCAGTCCCGAGACAGATACGCAGTATTTT. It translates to CASSPETDTQYF.

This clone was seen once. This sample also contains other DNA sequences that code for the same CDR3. CDR3: CASSSVNQPQHF. DNA of the CDR3: TGTGCCAGCAGTTCGGTTAATCAGCCCCAGCATTTT. The gene calls are TRBV28 and TRBJ1-5; D is undetermined. The V gene's germline CDR1 is MDHEN and CDR2 SYDVKM. The CDR3 loop spans 12 amino acids. V dropped 4 bases and J dropped 4 bases, with 5 bases sitting between them.

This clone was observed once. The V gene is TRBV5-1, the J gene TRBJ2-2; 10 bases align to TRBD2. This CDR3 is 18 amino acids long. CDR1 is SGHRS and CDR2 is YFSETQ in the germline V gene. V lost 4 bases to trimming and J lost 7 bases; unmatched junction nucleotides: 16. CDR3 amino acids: CASSPEWASGRRGGELFF. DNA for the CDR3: TGCGCCAGCAGCCCTGAGTGGGCTAGCGGGAGAAGGGGCGGGGAGCTGTTTTTT.

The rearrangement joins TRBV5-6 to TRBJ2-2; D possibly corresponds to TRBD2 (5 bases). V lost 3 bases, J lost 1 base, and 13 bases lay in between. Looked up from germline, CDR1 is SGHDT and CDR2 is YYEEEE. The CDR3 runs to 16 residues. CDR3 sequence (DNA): TGTGCCAGCAGCTCTCAAGTGCGGGTGAACACCGGGGAGCTGTTTTTT. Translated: CASSSQVRVNTGELFF.

CDR3 nucleotides: TGTGCCAGCAGCAAAATAGTAACCTGGTGTGGCTACACCTTC. Translation gives CASSKIVTWCGYTF. The rearrangement links TRBV21-1 to TRBJ1-2. TRBV21-1 is listed as a pseudogene. This CDR3 comprises 14 residues.

The DNA of the CDR3 is TGTGCCAGCAGCTGGGACTTGTTTGGTACTGAAGCTTTCTTT. It specifies CASSWDLFGTEAFF. V gene TRBV7-2 combines with J gene TRBJ1-1; D is perhaps TRBD1 (5 bases). Germline V gene lookup returns CDR1 SGHTA and CDR2 FQGNSA. The CDR3 covers 14 residues. The V gene lost 4 bases and the J gene lost 5 bases, with 14 bases spanning the gap.

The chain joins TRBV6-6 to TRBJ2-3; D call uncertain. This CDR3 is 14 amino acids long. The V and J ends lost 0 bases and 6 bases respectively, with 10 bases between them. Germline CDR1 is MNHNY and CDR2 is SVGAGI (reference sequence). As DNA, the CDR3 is TGTGCCAGCAGTTACTCGCTGGAACAGGATACGCAGTATTTT. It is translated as CASSYSLEQDTQYF.

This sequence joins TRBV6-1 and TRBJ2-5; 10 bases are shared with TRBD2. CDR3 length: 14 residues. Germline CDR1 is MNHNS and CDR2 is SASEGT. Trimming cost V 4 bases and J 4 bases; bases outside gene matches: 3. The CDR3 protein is CASSAAGGVETQYF. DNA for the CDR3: TGTGCCAGCAGTGCAGCGGGGGGGGTAGAGACCCAGTACTTC.

The CDR3 bases are TGTGCCAGCTCACCATTAAGGACAGGGGGCATCCACGAGCAGTACTTC. Amino acid sequence: CASSPLRTGGIHEQYF. This chain uses TRBV18 with TRBJ2-7, with 11 positions matching TRBD1. The CDR3 extends over 16 amino acids. Germline V gene lookup returns CDR1 KGHSH and CDR2 LQKENI. Losses at the gene ends were 2 bases for V and 5 bases for J; bases not matched to a gene: 8.

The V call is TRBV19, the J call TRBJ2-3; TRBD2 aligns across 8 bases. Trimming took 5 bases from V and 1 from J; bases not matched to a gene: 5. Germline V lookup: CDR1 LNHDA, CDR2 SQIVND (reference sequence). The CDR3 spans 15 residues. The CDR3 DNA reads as TGTGCCAGTAGTCACTGGCGGGGGGGCACAGATACGCAGTATTTT. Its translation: CASSHWRGGTDTQYF.

Here the CDR3 reads CASLGSRPHQPQHF. The CDR3 DNA follows: TGTGCCAGCCTTGGGTCGAGGCCTCATCAGCCCCAGCATTTT. This chain uses TRBV27 with TRBJ1-5; no firm D call. The CDR3 length is 14 residues. CDR1 MNHEY and CDR2 SMNVEV come from the germline V gene (reference sequence). The V end was cut by 8 bases, the J end by 5 bases, with 16 bases between.

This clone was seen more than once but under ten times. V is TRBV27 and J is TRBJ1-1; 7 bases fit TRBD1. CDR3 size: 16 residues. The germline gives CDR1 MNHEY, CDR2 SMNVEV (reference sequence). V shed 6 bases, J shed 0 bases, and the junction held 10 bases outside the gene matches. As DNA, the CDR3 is TGTGCCAGCAGCTGGAGTCGGGGACAGTTGAACACTGAAGCTTTCTTT. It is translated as CASSWSRGQLNTEAFF.

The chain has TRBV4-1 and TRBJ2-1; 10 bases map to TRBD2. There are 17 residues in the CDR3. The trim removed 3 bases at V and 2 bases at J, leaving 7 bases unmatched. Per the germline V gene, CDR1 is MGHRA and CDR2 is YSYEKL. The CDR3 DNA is TGCGCCAGCAGCCAGGATAGCGGGAGGCCCGCCTACAATGAGCAGTTCTTC. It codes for CASSQDSGRPAYNEQFF.

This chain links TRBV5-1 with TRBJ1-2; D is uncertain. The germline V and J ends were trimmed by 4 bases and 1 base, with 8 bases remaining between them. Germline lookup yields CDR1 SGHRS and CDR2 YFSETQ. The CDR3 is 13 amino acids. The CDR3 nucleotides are TGCGCCAGCAGCCCCAGCGTTAACTATGGCTACACCTTC. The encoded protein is CASSPSVNYGYTF.

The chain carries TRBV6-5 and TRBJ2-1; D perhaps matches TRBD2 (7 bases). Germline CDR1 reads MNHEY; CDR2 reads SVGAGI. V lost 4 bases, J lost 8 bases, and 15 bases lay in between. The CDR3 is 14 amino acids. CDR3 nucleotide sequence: TGTGCCAGCAGTTGGGGGGGCCTTCCCGATGAGCAGTTCTTC. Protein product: CASSWGGLPDEQFF.

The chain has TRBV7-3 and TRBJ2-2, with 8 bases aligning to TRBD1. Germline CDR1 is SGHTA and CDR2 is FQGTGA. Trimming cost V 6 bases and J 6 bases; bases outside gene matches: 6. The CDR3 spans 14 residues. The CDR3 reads CASSTTGGPGELFF. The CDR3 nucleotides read TGTGCCAGCAGTACTACAGGGGGGCCCGGGGAGCTGTTTTTT.

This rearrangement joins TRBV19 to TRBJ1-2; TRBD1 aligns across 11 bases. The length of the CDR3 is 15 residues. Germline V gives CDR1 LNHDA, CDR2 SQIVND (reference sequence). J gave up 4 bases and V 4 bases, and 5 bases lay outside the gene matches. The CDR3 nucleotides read TGTGCCAGTAGTACCGTCGGGACAGGGGGCTATGGCTACACCTTC. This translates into CASSTVGTGGYGYTF.

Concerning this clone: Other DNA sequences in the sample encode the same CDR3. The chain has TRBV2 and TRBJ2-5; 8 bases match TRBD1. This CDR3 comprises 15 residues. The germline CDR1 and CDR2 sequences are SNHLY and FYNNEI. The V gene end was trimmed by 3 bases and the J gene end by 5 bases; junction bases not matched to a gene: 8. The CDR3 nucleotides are TGTGCCAGCAGTGATCGTGGACAGGGTAGCGAGACCCAGTACTTC. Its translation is CASSDRGQGSETQYF.

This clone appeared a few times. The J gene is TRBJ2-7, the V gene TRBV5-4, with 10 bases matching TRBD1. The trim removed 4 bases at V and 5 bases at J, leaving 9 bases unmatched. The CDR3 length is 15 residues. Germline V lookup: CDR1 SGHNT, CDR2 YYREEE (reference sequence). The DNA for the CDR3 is TGTGCCAGCAGCCCTCGGGACAGGGGAAACCACGAGCAGTACTTC. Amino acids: CASSPRDRGNHEQYF.

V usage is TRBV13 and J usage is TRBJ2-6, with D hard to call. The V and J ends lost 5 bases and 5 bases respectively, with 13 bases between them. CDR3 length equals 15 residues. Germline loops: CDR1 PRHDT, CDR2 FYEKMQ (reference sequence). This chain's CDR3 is CASSPRGGRANVLTF. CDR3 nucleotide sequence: TGTGCCAGCAGCCCCCGAGGTGGTCGGGCCAACGTCCTGACTTTC.

The CDR3 here is CASSLGRAQGAEYGYTF. The CDR3 DNA reads TGTGCCAGCAGCTTAGGACGGGCACAGGGGGCTGAGTATGGCTACACCTTC. The chain has TRBV7-2 and TRBJ1-2, with TRBD1 matching over 9 bases. Germline V gene data show CDR1 as SGHTA and CDR2 as FQGNSA. This CDR3 spans 17 amino acids. V shed 1 base and J 5 bases; nucleotides not matched to a gene: 11. Variable domain in full (rest from reference TRBV7-2 and TRBJ1-2): GAGVSQSPSNKVTEKGKDVELRCDPISGHTALYWYRQSLGQGLEFLIYFQGNSAPDKSGLPSDRFSAERTGGSVSTLTIQRTQQEDSAVYLCASSLGRAQGAEYGYTFGSGTRLTVV.

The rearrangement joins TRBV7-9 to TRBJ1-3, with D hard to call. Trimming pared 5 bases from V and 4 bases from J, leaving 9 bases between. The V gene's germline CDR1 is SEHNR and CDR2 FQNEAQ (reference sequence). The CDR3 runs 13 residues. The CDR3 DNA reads TGTGCCAGCAGCCCCCGGTGGGGAAACACCATATATTTT. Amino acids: CASSPRWGNTIYF.

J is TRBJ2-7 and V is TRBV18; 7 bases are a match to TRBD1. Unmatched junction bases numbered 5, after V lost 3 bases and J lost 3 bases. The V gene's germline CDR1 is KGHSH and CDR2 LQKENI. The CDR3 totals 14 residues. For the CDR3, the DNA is TGTGCCAGCTCACCCGACAGGGTTGGCTACGAGCAGTACTTC. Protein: CASSPDRVGYEQYF.

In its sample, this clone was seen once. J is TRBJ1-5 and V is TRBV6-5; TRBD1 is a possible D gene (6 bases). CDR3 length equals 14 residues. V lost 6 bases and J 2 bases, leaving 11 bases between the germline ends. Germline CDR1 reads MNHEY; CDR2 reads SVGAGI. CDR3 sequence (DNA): TGTGCCAGCAGGGCCGCAGGGGGCAATCAGCCCCAGCATTTT. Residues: CASRAAGGNQPQHF.

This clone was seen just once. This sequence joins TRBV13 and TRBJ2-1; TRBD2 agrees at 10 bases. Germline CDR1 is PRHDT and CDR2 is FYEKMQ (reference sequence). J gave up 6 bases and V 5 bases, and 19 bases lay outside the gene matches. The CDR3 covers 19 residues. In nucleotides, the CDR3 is TGTGCCAGCAGCCTAAGGACTAGCGGAGGCACACCTTCCCCCAATGAGCAGTTCTTC. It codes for CASSLRTSGGTPSPNEQFF.

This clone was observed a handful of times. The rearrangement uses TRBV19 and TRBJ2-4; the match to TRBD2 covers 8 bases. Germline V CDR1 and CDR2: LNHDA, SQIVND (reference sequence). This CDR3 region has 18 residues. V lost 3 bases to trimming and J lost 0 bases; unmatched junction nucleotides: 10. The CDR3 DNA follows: TGTGCCAGTAGTATGCGGTCGAGCGGGGGTCTAGCCAAAAACATTCAGTACTTC. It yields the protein CASSMRSSGGLAKNIQYF.

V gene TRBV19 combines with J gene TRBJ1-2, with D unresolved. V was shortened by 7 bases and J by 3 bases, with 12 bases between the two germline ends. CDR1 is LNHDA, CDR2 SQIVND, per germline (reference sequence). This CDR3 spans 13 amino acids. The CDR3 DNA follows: TGTGCCAGTACCCTGGCAGGATACTATGGCTACACCTTC. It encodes CASTLAGYYGYTF.

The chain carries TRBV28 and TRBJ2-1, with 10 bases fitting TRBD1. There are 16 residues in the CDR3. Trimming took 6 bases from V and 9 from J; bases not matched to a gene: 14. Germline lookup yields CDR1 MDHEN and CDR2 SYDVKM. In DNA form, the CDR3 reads TGTGCCAGCAGCCGCAGCGGGACAGGGGTGTTTGGTGAGCAGTTCTTC. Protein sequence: CASSRSGTGVFGEQFF.

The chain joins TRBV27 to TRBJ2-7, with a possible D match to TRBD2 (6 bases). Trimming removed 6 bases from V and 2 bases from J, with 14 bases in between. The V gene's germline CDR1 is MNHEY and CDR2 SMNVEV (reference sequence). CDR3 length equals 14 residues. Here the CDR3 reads CASSPAGRPYEQYF. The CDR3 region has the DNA TGTGCCAGCAGCCCCGCGGGACGGCCCTACGAGCAGTACTTC.